The subject of this entry is one T cell receptor (beta chain). Its specificity is not known. The germline V gene has CDR1 SNHLY and CDR2 FYNNEI. V was trimmed by 7 bases and J by 1 base, leaving 18 bases between them. This CDR3 region has 16 residues. This record comes from a study of T cell repertoires in cytomegalovirus infection. Study results and limitations: The study found HLA-C-restricted CMV-specific TCR beta clonotypes dominating the ex vivo response.

TCRdb reprocessed the reads via MiXCR and lists one record per CDR3 protein. Of roughly 800,000 distinct CDR3 sequences listed, roughly 28% are singletons. Here the sequenced sample was cultured CD8+ T cells from PBMCs, taken from culture after CMV antigen stimulation. The source is a human donor in good health (CMV status not recorded). Some clones in this sample may be carry-over from other donors' samples. This chain uses TRBV2 with TRBJ2-3, with a tentative D call TRBD1 (7 bases). The CDR3 is CASNLRRGRGTDTQYF. CDR3 DNA: TGTGCCAGCAATCTAAGGAGGGGGCGAGGCACAGATACGCAGTATTTT.